Sequencing of this TCR beta chain was carried out in a study of blood T cell repertoires in COVID-19. Across the whole study: COVID-19 samples from acute and convalescent phases originated in the United States, Italy and Spain. The analysed material was cDNA or gDNA that came from T cells, B-cell-depleted T cells, or PBMCs.

Per the original methods: From reference gene primer amplification, estimates of nucleated cell counts were derived. Only in-frame clones appear in the TCRdb table, and some are missing; sequencing was by immunoSEQ multiplex PCR. The V and J calls and clone size are taken from that table; D and trimming were inferred from the DNA. Of 150,000 to 200,000 clones listed, 82% are singletons. In Seattle, patients joined the study during active infection and were tracked longitudinally. Trimming pared 2 bases from V and 2 bases from J, leaving 10 bases between. Germline lookup yields CDR1 MNHNY and CDR2 SVGAGI (reference sequence). The length of the CDR3 is 14 residues.

Input material: peripheral blood. The chain couples TRBV6-6 to TRBJ2-7; D possibly corresponds to TRBD2 (6 bases). This clonotype was sampled from a woman in her forties with COVID-19, enrolled during active disease. The CDR3 nucleotides are TGTGCCAGCAGTTACGCGGGAAGCACCTACGAGCAGTACTTC. As protein: CASSYAGSTYEQYF.